The clone carrying this TCR beta chain has only a few counts. Its target is not known. Individual TCR cDNA molecules each bore their own unique molecular identifier. Each CDR3 protein is one row after TCRdb ran MiXCR on the 5' RACE reads. The sample lists around 40,000 distinct CDR3 sequences, under 6.5% occurring once. The data derive from a study of spatial heterogeneity in lung cancer. Time point defined: sample taken at primary tumor resection. TCRs were sequenced from unsorted whole RNA of tumor, nontumor lung or PBMC. Regarding the study as a whole: Ubiquitous expanded tumor TCRs showed up in blood more at resection than follow-up.

The material was PBMCs, obtained at surgery. The receptor was derived from a male donor with early-stage non-small cell lung cancer.

CDR3 nucleotide sequence: TGCAGTGCTAGTACCCCCGGGACAGGCTTCCAAGAGACCCAGTACTTC. Protein product: CSASTPGTGFQETQYF. V usage is TRBV20-1 and J usage is TRBJ2-5, with TRBD1 matching over 8 bases. The V gene's germline CDR1 is DFQATT and CDR2 SNEGSKA (reference sequence). The CDR3 is made up of 16 amino acids. The trim removed 3 bases at V and 1 base at J, leaving 10 bases unmatched.